These T cell receptor beta chains were read from a single sample in a study of control samples from healthy donors and cancer patients. Using immunoSEQ multiplex PCR, the repertoire was profiled, and TCRdb retains in-frame clones only, with some absent. Of about 28,000 clones listed, around 79% are singletons. The material sequenced was PBMCs. The source of these receptors is a man aged 55 to 70 with head and neck cancer. The CDR3 runs from the conserved cysteine through the conserved F or W. D genes are given only for firm matches. The listing skips clone size in some rows; elsewhere it reads once, few, many or a size class.

j_call clone_size v_call d_call cdr3_nt cdr3_aa
TRBJ1-6 . TRBV2 . TGTGCCAGCAGGGGAGACAGCATTTCACCCCTCCACTTT CASRGDSISPLHF
TRBJ2-3 . TRBV18 TRBD2 TGTGCCAGCTCACCACCCTCGGGAGGGCGGGATACGCAGTATTTT CASSPPSGGRDTQYF
TRBJ1-4 . TRBV28 TRBD1 TGTGCCAGCAGTTTATTCGGGGGGACAGATGAAAAACTGTTTTTT CASSLFGGTDEKLFF
TRBJ2-1 . TRBV24-1 TRBD1 TGTGCCACCAGTGACGACACCGGGACAGGGACCTACAATGAGCAGTTCTTC CATSDDTGTGTYNEQFF
TRBJ1-5 . TRBV19 . TGTGCCAGTAGTATCGGAGATGGCAATCAGCCCCAGCATTTT CASSIGDGNQPQHF
TRBJ2-7 . TRBV13 . TGTGCCAGCAGCTTAGGGGAGTCTGAGCAGTACTTC CASSLGESEQYF
TRBJ2-7 . TRBV11-2 . TGTGCCAGCATCGGCAGCCTACGGAGGAGGTTATCCTACGAGCAGTACTTC CASIGSLRRRLSYEQYF
TRBJ1-1 . TRBV28 TRBD1 TGTGCCAGCAGTGGAACGGGACAGGGGAGGACTGAAGCTTTCTTT CASSGTGQGRTEAFF
TRBJ1-1 medium-sized TRBV14 . TGTGCCAGCAGCCCGGCCCGGGGAAATAACTTGAACACTGAAGCTTTCTTT CASSPARGNNLNTEAFF
TRBJ1-1 few TRBV19 . TGTGCCAGTCAGAAGCAGAAGTACACTGAAGCTTTCTTT CASQKQKYTEAFF
TRBJ2-7 . TRBV7-2 TRBD2 TGTGCCAGCAGCTTTAACAGGCTAGCGGGTTTCTACGAGCAGTACTTC CASSFNRLAGFYEQYF
TRBJ2-7 . TRBV12-3/TRBV12-4 . TGTGCCAGCAGTGCCGGCCAGGGGTACGAGCAGTACTTC CASSAGQGYEQYF
TRBJ1-1 . TRBV4-1 . TGCGCCAGCAGCCAACTACAGGATATGAACACTGAAGCTTTCTTT CASSQLQDMNTEAFF
TRBJ2-1 . TRBV5-1 TRBD2 TGCGCCAGCTCCACCGGGGGGAGAGGCGTCAATGAGCAGTTCTTC CASSTGGRGVNEQFF
TRBJ2-2 . TRBV29-1 TRBD2 TGCAGCGCCGTAGGACTAGCCAGAAACACCGGGGAGCTGTTTTTT CSAVGLARNTGELFF
TRBJ2-5 . TRBV18 . TGTGCCAGCTCCTTGACAGGACCACAAGAGACCCAGTACTTC CASSLTGPQETQYF
TRBJ2-1 . TRBV10-3 . TGTGCCATCAGTGAGGGGTTCACTGGTGAGCAGTTCTTC CAISEGFTGEQFF
TRBJ2-2 . TRBV5-6 . TGTGCCAGCAGCCTGGGGCGTGGAGTCTCGAACACCGGGGAGCTGTTTTTT CASSLGRGVSNTGELFF
TRBJ2-5 few TRBV7-8 TRBD1 TGTGCCAGCGGCCGGGACAGGGCTCAAGAGACCCAGTACTTC CASGRDRAQETQYF
TRBJ2-7 . TRBV28 . TGTGCCAGCAGTTTGAGCGGGCCCTCTAGGGAGCAGTACTTC CASSLSGPSREQYF
TRBJ2-5 . TRBV5-4 TRBD2 TGTGCCAGCAGCTTGGGGGCGGGACTAAATCCCCAAGAGACCCAGTACTTC CASSLGAGLNPQETQYF
TRBJ1-5 . TRBV11-1 . TGTGCCAGCAGCTTAGGAGGGGGACACAACAATCAGCCCCAGCATTTT CASSLGGGHNNQPQHF
TRBJ2-5 . TRBV6-5 TRBD1 TGTGCCAGCAGATGGGACAGGGCAGAGACCCAGTACTTC CASRWDRAETQYF
TRBJ2-1 . TRBV3-1/TRBV3-2 TRBD2 TGTGCCAGCAGCCAAGATGGTAGCGGGAGGCGGTACAATGAGCAGTTCTTC CASSQDGSGRRYNEQFF
TRBJ1-5 . TRBV4-3 . TGCGCCAGCAGCCAAGCTTGGAGGGGTCAGCCCCAGCATTTT CASSQAWRGQPQHF
TRBJ2-7 . TRBV23-1 . TGCGCCAGCAGTCAATCCCGGGGGGAGCAGTACTTC CASSQSRGEQYF
TRBJ1-1 . TRBV30 . TGTGCCTGGAAGCGCGGGAACACTGAAGCTTTCTTT CAWKRGNTEAFF
TRBJ2-3 . TRBV28 . TGTGCCAGCAGTTTTATTAGTGGCCTAGCGTTTAGCACAGATACGCAGTATTTT CASSFISGLAFSTDTQYF
TRBJ1-5 once TRBV19 . TGTGCCAGTAGTACCACTGCCCCTCGGGCCCGGCATGGTCAGCCCCAGCATTTT CASSTTAPRARHGQPQHF
TRBJ2-7 . TRBV27 . TGTGCCAGCAGTTACCAGGGGTGGGAAGAGCAGTACTTC CASSYQGWEEQYF
TRBJ1-1 . TRBV10-3 . TGTGCCATCAGTGAGGGGGGCAGGAGGGTTGCTGAAGCTTTCTTT CAISEGGRRVAEAFF
TRBJ1-4 . TRBV5-1 . TGCGCCAGCAGCTTGCTGACAGGAAATAATGAAAAACTGTTTTTT CASSLLTGNNEKLFF
TRBJ2-1 . TRBV5-1 . TGCGCCAGCAGCTACACGGAGCGTCGGGCCCAAAGGAGTGAGCAGTTCTTC CASSYTERRAQRSEQFF
TRBJ1-5 few TRBV15 . TGTGCCACCAGCAGAAGTTCTTATCAGGCTCAGCCCCAGCATTTT CATSRSSYQAQPQHF
TRBJ2-4 few TRBV19 . TGTGCCAGTAGTACCCTGAGAGCCAAAAACATTCAGTACTTC CASSTLRAKNIQYF
TRBJ2-3 . TRBV5-1 TRBD1 TGCGCCAGCAGCGAAACCGGGACAGTACACACATATACGCAGTATTTT CASSETGTVHTYTQYF
TRBJ2-5 . TRBV7-2 . TGTGCCAGCAGCTTAGTGAACAAGGGCACAGAGACCCAGTACTTC CASSLVNKGTETQYF
TRBJ1-1 . TRBV30 TRBD1 TGTGCCTGGAGTCGGGACAGGGAATTTATGAACACTGAAGCTTTCTTT CAWSRDREFMNTEAFF
TRBJ2-7 . TRBV18 . TGTGCCAGCTCACCAAAGTACGAGCAGTACTTC CASSPKYEQYF
TRBJ2-3 . TRBV7-9 TRBD1 TGTGCCAGCAGCTTAGCAGGACAGGGAGGAGATACGCAGTATTTT CASSLAGQGGDTQYF
TRBJ2-7 once TRBV18 TRBD1 TGTGCCAGCTCATCCACTCGTCCCGGGACAGGGAACGACGAGCAGTACTTC CASSSTRPGTGNDEQYF
TRBJ1-2 . TRBV12-3/TRBV12-4 . TGTGCCAGCAGTTTGGGGGATGGCTACACCTTC CASSLGDGYTF
TRBJ2-2 once TRBV9 TRBD2 TGTGCCAGCACCCCGGGACTAGCGGGAACCGGGGAGCTGTTTTTT CASTPGLAGTGELFF
TRBJ2-1 . TRBV23-1 TRBD1 TGCGCCAGCGGTCCGGGACAGTACTACAATGAGCAGTTCTTC CASGPGQYYNEQFF
TRBJ2-3 few TRBV5-1 . TGCGCCAGCAGCTTCACAGATACGCAGTATTTT CASSFTDTQYF